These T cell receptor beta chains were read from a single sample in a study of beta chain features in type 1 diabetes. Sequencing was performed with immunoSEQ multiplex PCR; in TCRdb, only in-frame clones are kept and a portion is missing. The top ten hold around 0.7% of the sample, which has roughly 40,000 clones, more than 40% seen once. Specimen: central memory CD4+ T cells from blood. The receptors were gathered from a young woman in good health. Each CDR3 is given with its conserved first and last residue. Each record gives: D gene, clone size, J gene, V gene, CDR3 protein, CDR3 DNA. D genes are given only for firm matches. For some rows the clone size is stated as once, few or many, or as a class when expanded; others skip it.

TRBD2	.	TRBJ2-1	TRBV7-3	CASSSQLGLAGASYNEQFF	TGTGCCAGCAGCTCCCAACTCGGACTAGCGGGGGCCTCCTACAATGAGCAGTTCTTC
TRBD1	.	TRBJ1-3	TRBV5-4	CASSGTGNGNTIYF	TGTGCCAGCAGCGGGACAGGGAACGGAAACACCATATATTTT
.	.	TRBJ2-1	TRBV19	CASSIYRLGREQFF	TGTGCCAGTAGTATATATCGACTGGGGCGGGAGCAGTTCTTC
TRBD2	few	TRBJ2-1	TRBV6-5	CASSYRLAGDNEQFF	TGTGCCAGCAGTTACAGGCTAGCGGGAGACAATGAGCAGTTCTTC
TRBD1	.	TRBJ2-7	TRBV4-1	CASSQGLPGTDLWYF	TGCGCCAGCAGCCAGGGCCTCCCTGGGACAGATCTTTGGTACTTC
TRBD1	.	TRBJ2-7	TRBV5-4	CASSRRDREVEQYF	TGTGCCAGCAGCCGAAGGGACAGGGAAGTCGAGCAGTACTTC
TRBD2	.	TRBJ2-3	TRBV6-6	CASATSGRSTQYF	TGTGCCAGCGCCACTAGCGGGAGGTCTACGCAGTATTTT
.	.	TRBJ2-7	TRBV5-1	CASSLGAAAYEQYF	TGCGCCAGCAGCTTGGGAGCGGCGGCCTACGAGCAGTACTTC
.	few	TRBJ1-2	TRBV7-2	CASSFSVSGYTF	TGTGCCAGCAGCTTCTCCGTTTCGGGCTACACCTTC
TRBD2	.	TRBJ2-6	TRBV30	CAWSGARGVGGSGANVLTF	TGTGCCTGGAGTGGCGCACGGGGGGTGGGGGGCTCTGGGGCCAACGTCCTGACTTTC
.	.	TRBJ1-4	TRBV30	CAWSGGLEGKLFF	TGTGCCTGGAGTGGGGGGCTAGAGGGGAAACTGTTTTTT
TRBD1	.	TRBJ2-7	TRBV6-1	CASSVRTGDSYEQYF	TGTGCCAGCAGTGTGCGGACAGGGGACTCCTACGAGCAGTACTTC
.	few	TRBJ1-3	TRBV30	CASDQAEGNTIYF	TGTGCCTCCGATCAAGCGGAAGGAAACACCATATATTTT
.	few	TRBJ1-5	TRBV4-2	CASSQGRGWDNQPQHF	TGTGCCAGCAGCCAAGGTAGGGGTTGGGACAATCAGCCCCAGCATTTT